These 4 T cell receptor beta chains were all obtained from the same sample, sequenced in a study of response to subunit inactivated influenza vaccine. Using its own MiXCR run on the RT-PCR reads, TCRdb lists one record per CDR3 protein. The sample contains 800,000 to 1,000,000 distinct CDR3 sequences, approximately 21% of which appear only once. This specimen was PBMCs from blood, taken roughly 5 days after vaccination. These receptors were collected from a man aged 50 to 59 who received an inactivated influenza vaccine.

This clonotype was counted a few times. This sequence joins TRBV2 and TRBJ1-5; the D gene is possibly TRBD1 (5 bases). This CDR3 spans 14 amino acids. Germline loops: CDR1 SNHLY, CDR2 FYNNEI. The germline V and J ends were trimmed by 3 bases and 5 bases, with 11 bases remaining between them. CDR3 protein: CASSDRVTYQPQHF. The CDR3 DNA follows: TGTGCCAGCAGTGACAGGGTTACCTATCAGCCCCAGCATTTT. Full variable domain (missing parts from reference TRBV2 and TRBJ1-5): EPEVTQTPSHQVTQMGQEVILRCVPISNHLYFYWYRQILGQKVEFLVSFYNNEISEKSEIFDDQFSVERPDGSNFTLKIRSTKLEDSAMYFCASSDRVTYQPQHFGDGTRLSIL.

This clonotype was found a few times. The V call is TRBV11-2, the J call TRBJ2-5, with D possibly TRBD2 on 6 matching bases. The CDR3 sequence is 15 residues long. V was shortened by 3 bases and J by 2 bases, with 13 bases between the two germline ends. From germline, CDR1 is SGHAT and CDR2 FQNNGV. CDR3 in amino acids: CASSLPTGTQETQYF. The DNA of the CDR3 is TGTGCCAGCAGCTTGCCAACCGGGACTCAAGAGACCCAGTACTTC.

This clonotype appeared a few times. This chain connects TRBV4-3 to TRBJ2-1, with 8 bases matching TRBD1. In germline, CDR1 is LGHNA, CDR2 YSLEER. Germline trimming cut 0 bases from V and 5 bases from J; bases unmatched to any gene: 6. The CDR3 contains 16 residues. The CDR3 nucleotides read TGCGCCAGCAGCCAAGAAGGCAGGGGGCGAGACAATGAGCAGTTCTTC. Translation: CASSQEGRGRDNEQFF.

The V call is TRBV4-3, the J call TRBJ2-3, with D unresolved. This CDR3 is built from 17 residues. The V end was cut by 1 base, the J end by 0 bases, with 14 bases between. Germline assignment: CDR1 LGHNA and CDR2 YSLEER. The DNA of the CDR3 is TGCGCCAGCAGCCAAGTTGGTTGGCCGTCAAGCACAGATACGCAGTATTTT. It is translated as CASSQVGWPSSTDTQYF.